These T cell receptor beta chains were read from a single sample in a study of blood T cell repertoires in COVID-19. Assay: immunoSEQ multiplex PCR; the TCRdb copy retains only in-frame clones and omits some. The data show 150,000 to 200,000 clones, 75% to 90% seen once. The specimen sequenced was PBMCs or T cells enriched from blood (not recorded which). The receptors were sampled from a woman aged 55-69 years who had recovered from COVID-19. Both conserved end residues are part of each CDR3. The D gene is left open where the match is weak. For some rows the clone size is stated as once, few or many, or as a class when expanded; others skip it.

DNA: TGTGCCAGCAGCTTAGCGAGAACAACTAATGAAAAACTGTTTTTT
CDR3: CASSLARTTNEKLFF
size: once
J: TRBJ1-4
V: TRBV7-2
D: NA

DNA: TGTGCCAGCAGGCATCCGGGACTAGCGGGGGGGCATCTGATAGATACGCAGTATTTT
CDR3: CASRHPGLAGGHLIDTQYF
size: few
J: TRBJ2-3
V: TRBV14
D: TRBD2

DNA: TGTGCCAGCAGATCCCGGCGGCAGGGCGATTCACCCCTCCACTTT
CDR3: CASRSRRQGDSPLHF
size: NA
J: TRBJ1-6
V: TRBV27
D: NA

DNA: TGTGCCAGCAGCTTTTCGGTGGAGCAGTACTTC
CDR3: CASSFSVEQYF
size: NA
J: TRBJ2-7
V: TRBV5-5
D: NA

DNA: TGTGCCAGCAGTCTGCCCGGGGGGAAACATGGAAACACCATATATTTT
CDR3: CASSLPGGKHGNTIYF
size: NA
J: TRBJ1-3
V: TRBV5-8
D: NA

DNA: TGTGCCAGTTCCTCGGGGAACACTGAAGCTTTCTTT
CDR3: CASSSGNTEAFF
size: NA
J: TRBJ1-1
V: TRBV19
D: NA

DNA: TGTGCCAGCAGGGAGGGACAGGGGAACTCTGGAAACACCATATATTTT
CDR3: CASREGQGNSGNTIYF
size: NA
J: TRBJ1-3
V: TRBV6-6
D: TRBD1

DNA: TGTGCCAGTCTGACAGGGTACTTGGCTGAAGCTTTCTTT
CDR3: CASLTGYLAEAFF
size: NA
J: TRBJ1-1
V: TRBV2
D: TRBD1

DNA: TGCGCCAGCAGCCTCCTCGGGACTAGCGGGGGGATGGAGACCCAGTACTTC
CDR3: CASSLLGTSGGMETQYF
size: NA
J: TRBJ2-5
V: TRBV5-1
D: TRBD2

DNA: TGTGCCAGCAGAGGAGTTGACCATCGGGAGCAGTTCTTC
CDR3: CASRGVDHREQFF
size: NA
J: TRBJ2-1
V: TRBV2
D: NA

DNA: TGTGCCAGCAGCGTAGCGAGCCGTACCTACGAGCAGTACTTC
CDR3: CASSVASRTYEQYF
size: NA
J: TRBJ2-7
V: TRBV9
D: NA

DNA: TGTGCCAGCAGCCAGACGGGACAAGCTAACTATGGCTACACCTTC
CDR3: CASSQTGQANYGYTF
size: NA
J: TRBJ1-2
V: TRBV7-2
D: NA

DNA: TGTGCCAGCACTACCCGGACGAGGGATCAGCCCCAGCATTTT
CDR3: CASTTRTRDQPQHF
size: NA
J: TRBJ1-5
V: TRBV2
D: NA